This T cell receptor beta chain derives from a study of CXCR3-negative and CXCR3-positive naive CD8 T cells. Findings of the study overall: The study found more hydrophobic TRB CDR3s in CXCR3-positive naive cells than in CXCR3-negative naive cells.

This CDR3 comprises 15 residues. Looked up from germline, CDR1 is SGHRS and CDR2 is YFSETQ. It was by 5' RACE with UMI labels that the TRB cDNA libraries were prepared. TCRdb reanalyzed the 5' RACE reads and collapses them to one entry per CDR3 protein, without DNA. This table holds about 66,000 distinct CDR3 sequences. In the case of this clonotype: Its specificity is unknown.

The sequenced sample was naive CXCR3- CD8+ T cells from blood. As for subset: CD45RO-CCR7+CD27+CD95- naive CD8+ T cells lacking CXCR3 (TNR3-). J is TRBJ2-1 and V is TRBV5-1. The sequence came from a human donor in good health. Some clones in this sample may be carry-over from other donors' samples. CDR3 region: CASSLREILYNEQFF.